The entry below gives a single TCR beta chain sequence along with its context. This clonotype appeared many times. Its antigen is not yet known. No per-base quality is available; no much larger clone lies one base away. The germline V gene sets CDR1 to SGHTA and CDR2 to FQGTGA. V gives up 0 bases and J gives up 6 bases, and the segment between their germline ends measures 14 bases. The cysteine opens and the phenylalanine closes a CDR3 of 15 amino acids. Only the CDR3 region is kept as DNA, spanning 45 bases read in frame from base 1. For unsorted PBMC libraries, 2 million PBMCs were used after storage in RNAlater at -80 degrees C until RNA extraction. Multiple sclerosis patients were enrolled in a US clinical protocol under which disease progression was evaluated by magnetic resonance imaging. Peripheral blood underwent Ficoll-Hypaque density gradient centrifugation to isolate PBMCs, which were then cryopreserved in liquid nitrogen.

The sample is drawn from a study of neurological immune-mediated disorders (dated by TCRdb to between 2018 and 2020). Some background on the complete study: Of the roughly 34 multiple sclerosis patients, about 30 had relapsing-remitting MS and 3 had secondary progressive MS. The roughly 110 TCR-beta libraries covered PBMC samples along with longitudinal samples, technical triplicates, and paired sorted CD4+ and CD8+ T-cell subsets. The cohort was made up of about 65 subjects, consisting of some 14 HAM/TSP patients, around 35 multiple sclerosis patients and roughly 20 healthy controls. The study compared peripheral blood TCR-beta repertoires of HTLV-I-associated myelopathy (HAM/TSP) patients, multiple sclerosis patients and healthy controls using UMI-based sequencing. Results the study describes overall, beyond this receptor: TCR clonal expansion was highest in HAM/TSP patients and lowest in MS patients, with MS patients falling below even healthy controls. The MS cluster showed no association with clinical or MRI features, and the authors stated that larger cohorts are needed. In phylogenetic analysis, the repertoires of 18 of 34 MS patients grouped into a cluster of related CDR3 sequences, which suggests a possible signature at the repertoire level. Across subjects, expanded clones never shared an identical CDR3 amino acid sequence, which suggests that the TCR-beta repertoires in every group were private.

cDNA synthesis used template-switch 5'RACE with a primer carrying a 10-nucleotide random unique molecular identifier tagging each TCR transcript. Every sequencing run yielded over 190 million TCR-beta sequences covering 15-18 subjects. Total RNA was extracted with the RNeasy kit. Using the KAPA Real-time Library Amplification kit, TCR-beta VDJ regions were amplified with primers for the TCR constant region and the 5'RACE anchor. A first PCR added sample indexes and Illumina adaptors, after which a second PCR increased the library yield. After Ampure bead purification, the TCR product of roughly 650 bp was size-selected on a 2% E-gel SizeSelection system. Before pooling, libraries had their quality checked on a Bioanalyzer, their concentration measured with Qubit, and their quantity determined with the Kapa Library Quantification kit. An Illumina HiSeq 2500 sequenced the libraries paired-end 2 x 150 bp. To increase sequence diversity, about 25-30% phiX was spiked into each library pool. On the study's bioinformatics: Quality-filtered reads were processed with the UMI-based MiGEC pipeline, and over 80% of raw TCR sequences were removed by the MiGEC pipeline during error correction. VDJ genes were aligned to IMGT germline references, and each clonotype was defined by a unique CDR3 amino acid sequence together with V-J genes. Clonal expansion, Shannon diversity and CDR3 relatedness were evaluated with VDJtools (CalcPairwiseDistances, ClusterSamples), while phylogenetic trees were built in CLCbio workbench. Expanded clones were defined as having at least 8 unique UMIs, based on coefficient-of-variation modelling across technical triplicates. Starting from the raw public reads, TCRdb applied fastp trimming at Q25, assembled clones with MiXCR and retained in-frame beta chains. Entries are consolidated by CDR3 protein sequence, retaining the most common genes and DNA. The V and J calls and clone size come from TCRdb's table, not from the authors' own analysis. The sample profile shows more than 60,000 distinct CDR3 sequences; about 3.5% of them were found once. Under 2.5% of the sample is held by the ten biggest clonotypes.

The chain is encoded by TRBV7-3 joined to TRBJ1-2, with no D gene named confidently. Sequenced input: PBMCs. The clonotype originates from a woman aged 45-65 years with multiple sclerosis. The CDR3 in this case is CASSLTPRISDGYTF. The nucleotides read TGTGCCAGCAGCTTAACCCCCCGGATTAGTGATGGCTACACCTTC.